The entry that follows covers one TCR beta chain sequence. Its matching antigen is unknown. Ophthalmopathy patients showed a Clinical Activity Score of at least 3, NOSPECS grade of at least 4 and duration under 3 months. An approximately 9.4 ml volume of fresh peripheral blood provided the PBMCs. The sample is drawn from a study of T cells in Graves' hyperthyroidism and ophthalmopathy. It was RNA transcripts that yielded the amplified TCR beta CDR3 regions. A set of HTBI primers served as the primers for a first-round RT-PCR of the TCR CDR3. TCRdb passed the multiplex PCR reads through MiXCR, listing each CDR3 protein once. The sample holds 550,000 to 700,000 distinct CDR3 sequences; roughly 14% are singletons and the top ten take 3.5% to 4.5%. General study points: The authors' 13 V-J model separated ophthalmopathy from stable hyperthyroidism. Also found in blood were most expanded thyroid clonotypes above 0.001.

The CDR3 spans 15 residues. V lost 0 bases, J lost 5 bases, and 6 bases stayed unmatched. Germline lookup yields CDR1 MNHEY and CDR2 SVGEGT. This TCR came from a middle-aged woman with Graves' ophthalmopathy. Sequenced sample: blood. The genes are TRBV6-2 or TRBV6-3 and TRBJ2-5; 7 bases are shared with TRBD2. The CDR3 region has the DNA TGTGCCAGCAGTTACTCGGCGGGAGATCTCGAGACCCAGTACTTC. Protein: CASSYSAGDLETQYF.